Shown below are 24 T cell receptor beta chains from a single sample sequenced in a study of blood T cells in healthy people across ages (dated by TCRdb to between 2014 and 2017). Library construction relied on 5' RACE. Sequenced on an Illumina HiSeq 2500. A second PCR of roughly 7 to 11 cycles was performed with a sample-barcoded 5' primer and a J-beta primer mix. TCRdb reprocessed the public reads (quality trimming at Q25 with fastp, clone calling with MiXCR) and kept in-frame beta chains. Rows with a matching CDR3 protein are joined into one entry that keeps the most common DNA and genes. This sample lists 850,000 to 1,000,000 distinct CDR3 sequences; roughly 50% were detected once. About 22% of the sample is held by the ten biggest clonotypes. The source material was blood. Receptors were obtained from a woman aged 55-69 years in good health.

This rearrangement joins TRBV12-3 or TRBV12-4 to TRBJ2-1, with D unresolved. The length of the CDR3 is 12 residues. V shed 1 base and J shed 6 bases, with 4 bases lying between them. This CDR3 reads CASSLELNEQFF. The CDR3 DNA reads as TGTGCCAGCAGTTTAGAACTCAATGAGCAGTTCTTC.

V is TRBV5-1 and J is TRBJ1-4; TRBD1 might be the D (6 bases). Germline-derived CDR1 and CDR2 are SGHRS and YFSETQ. The CDR3 length is 13 residues. Trimming took off 4 bases at V and 8 bases at J, with 12 bases between the two ends. This CDR3 reads CASSGGGTEKLFF. In DNA form, the CDR3 reads TGCGCCAGCAGCGGCGGTGGGACAGAAAAACTGTTTTTT.

Worth noting for this clonotype: At one boundary the junction diverges from the germline segment, which might be a read error. In nucleotides, the CDR3 is TGTGCCAGCAGCTTAGGTATAGGGGGGACAGGCGCTTCCTACGTGCAGTACTTC. Its protein is CASSLGIGGTGASYVQYF. The chain employs TRBV7-9 and TRBJ2-7; TRBD1 aligns across 8 bases. CDR3 length: 18 residues. The germline V gene encodes CDR1 SEHNR and CDR2 FQNEAQ (reference sequence). Full variable domain (remainder filled in from reference TRBV7-9 and TRBJ2-7): DTGVSQNPRHKITKRGQNVTFRCDPISEHNRLYWYRQTLGQGPEFLTYFQNEAQLEKSRLLSDRFSAERPKGSFSTLEIQRTEQGDSAMYLCASSLGIGGTGASYVQYFGPGTRLTVT.

The chain employs TRBV25-1 and TRBJ2-7; D unclear. V shed 1 base and J shed 6 bases, with 13 bases lying between them. Germline CDR1 MGHDK, CDR2 SYGVNS. The CDR3 consists of 14 residues. CDR3 nucleotide sequence: TGTGCCAGCAGTGAATTTAGAGGTTTTGGCGAGCAGTACTTC. It codes for CASSEFRGFGEQYF.

In nucleotides, the CDR3 is TGTGCCAGCAGCTTAGTCGGTGGTGAAAAACTGTTTTTT. Its protein is CASSLVGGEKLFF. This sequence joins TRBV7-2 and TRBJ1-4; no clear D. Germline assignment: CDR1 SGHTA and CDR2 FQGNSA. The length of the CDR3 is 13 residues. V lost 1 base, J lost 7 bases, and 7 bases lay in between.

V usage is TRBV4-2 and J usage is TRBJ2-1; D unresolved. Looked up from germline, CDR1 is LGHNA and CDR2 is YNFKEQ. The germline V and J ends were trimmed by 1 base and 0 bases, with 7 bases remaining between them. This CDR3 spans 15 amino acids. CDR3 DNA: TGTGCCAGCAGCCAAGCGAGGATCTCCTACAATGAGCAGTTCTTC. Its protein product is CASSQARISYNEQFF.

CDR3 sequence reads: CASSETGTSGFYEQYF. DNA for the CDR3: TGTGCCAGCAGTGAGACCGGGACTAGCGGCTTCTACGAGCAGTACTTC. The rearrangement uses TRBV6-1 and TRBJ2-7, with TRBD2 identical over 11 bases. V lost 3 bases to trimming and J lost 3 bases; unmatched junction nucleotides: 7. The CDR3 totals 16 residues. Germline V gene data show CDR1 as MNHNS and CDR2 as SASEGT.

The chain is built from TRBV20-1 and TRBJ2-7; perhaps D is TRBD1 or TRBD2 (5 bases each). The length of the CDR3 is 14 residues. V was shortened by 4 bases and J by 7 bases, with 20 bases between the two germline ends. The germline CDR1 and CDR2 sequences are DFQATT and SNEGSKA (reference sequence). The CDR3 sequence: CSANPGALMVEQYF. CDR3 coding DNA: TGCAGTGCTAATCCCGGGGCCCTGATGGTAGAGCAGTACTTC.

This clonotype was observed a handful of times. The CDR3 loop is CASSKTDNYGYTF. As DNA, the CDR3 is TGTGCCAGCAGTAAGACGGATAACTATGGCTACACCTTC. J is TRBJ1-2 and V is TRBV12-3 or TRBV12-4; D not certain. V lost 5 bases and J 1 base, leaving 8 bases between the germline ends. The CDR3 is 13 amino acids.

This chain connects TRBV4-3 to TRBJ1-2; the D is unclear. This CDR3 is built from 19 residues. CDR1 and CDR2 from the germline V gene are LGHNA and YSLEER. The germline V and J ends were trimmed by 0 bases and 0 bases, with 20 bases remaining between them. The CDR3 coding sequence is TGCGCCAGCAGCCAAGACCCGCCAAGGACCGGAGGAGCTAACTATGGCTACACCTTC. This gives the protein CASSQDPPRTGGANYGYTF.

The chain carries TRBV5-1 and TRBJ1-4; TRBD1 might be the D (6 bases). Germline values: CDR1 SGHRS, CDR2 YFSETQ. The CDR3 runs to 14 residues. Trimming took 5 bases from V and 5 from J, leaving 13 bases between them. The CDR3 sequence: CASRAGGDNEKLFF. The CDR3 bases are TGCGCCAGCAGGGCGGGGGGCGACAATGAAAAACTGTTTTTT.

This clonotype was recorded once. For the CDR3, the DNA is TGTGCCATCAGTGTTAAGGAGAGGGGTAGTCTGGAGTCCTACAATGAGCAGTTCTTC. It encodes CAISVKERGSLESYNEQFF. V gene TRBV10-3 combines with J gene TRBJ2-1; tentatively, D is TRBD1 or TRBD2 (5 bases each). The V gene's germline CDR1 is ENHRY and CDR2 SYGVKD. Trimming took 4 bases from V and 1 from J, leaving 23 bases between them. The CDR3 consists of 19 residues.

Of note for this clonotype: The germline gene is not matched at one end of the junction; a read error may be the cause. The J gene is TRBJ2-3, the V gene TRBV12-3 or TRBV12-4; D is possibly TRBD2 (6 bases). This CDR3 contains 14 residues. The CDR3 DNA reads TGTGCCGGCAGTTTTCGTTTGGCGGGGGATACGCAGTATTTT. Translating it yields CAGSFRLAGDTQYF.

The chain links TRBV27 to TRBJ2-7; the D call may be TRBD1 or TRBD2 (5 bases each). This CDR3 is built from 14 residues. Germline loops: CDR1 MNHEY, CDR2 SMNVEV (reference sequence). Trimming removed 6 bases from V and 2 bases from J, with 14 bases in between. This CDR3 reads CASREARAPYEQYF. The CDR3 nucleotides are TGTGCCAGCAGGGAGGCCAGGGCCCCCTACGAGCAGTACTTC.

The V and J genes are TRBV6-1 and TRBJ2-5; 8 nucleotides agree with TRBD1. Germline CDR1 and CDR2: MNHNS and SASEGT. The CDR3 sequence is 13 residues long. With V trimmed by 8 bases and J by 4 bases, 6 bases remained unmatched. This CDR3 is CASLRQGLETQYF. The CDR3 region has the DNA TGTGCCAGCCTGAGACAGGGGTTAGAGACCCAGTACTTC.

J is TRBJ2-7 and V is TRBV6-5; 7 nucleotides match TRBD1. Germline values: CDR1 MNHEY, CDR2 SVGAGI. There are 12 residues in the CDR3. V lost 6 bases and J lost 6; bases outside the gene matches: 5. CDR3 sequence: CASSRDRAEQYF. CDR3 coding DNA: TGTGCCAGCAGCCGAGACAGGGCCGAGCAGTACTTC.

The chain is built from TRBV5-1 and TRBJ2-1; 7 bases match TRBD1. With 4 bases clipped from V and 2 bases from J, the junction kept 9 bases outside the gene matches. This CDR3 spans 16 amino acids. Per germline, CDR1 SGHRS and CDR2 YFSETQ. The CDR3, as DNA: TGCGCCAGCAGCCTGGCTCGAGACAGGGCCTACAATGAGCAGTTCTTC. As protein: CASSLARDRAYNEQFF. The full variable domain, with the rest looked up from reference TRBV5-1 and TRBJ2-1, is KAGVTQTPRYLIKTRGQQVTLSCSPISGHRSVSWYQQTPGQGLQFLFEYFSETQRNKGNFPGRFSGRQFSNSRSEMNVSTLELGDSALYLCASSLARDRAYNEQFFGPGTRLTVL.

The genes are TRBV5-1 and TRBJ2-1, with 7 bases identical to TRBD1. This CDR3 has 15 amino acids. V gave up 0 bases and J gave up 4 bases; unmatched junction bases: 4. Germline-derived CDR1 and CDR2 are SGHRS and YFSETQ. CDR3 protein: CASSLEGQTYNEQFF. DNA for the CDR3: TGCGCCAGCAGCTTGGAGGGACAGACTTACAATGAGCAGTTCTTC.

This chain uses TRBV5-1 with TRBJ2-7, with D tentatively TRBD2 (6 bases). Germline V gene sequence: CDR1 SGHRS, CDR2 YFSETQ. With 3 bases removed from V and 3 bases from J, the gap between germline ends came to 13 bases. The CDR3 is made up of 14 amino acids. CDR3 DNA sequence: TGCGCCAGCAGCTCGCGACTAGGGGTCTACGAGCAGTACTTC. This gives the protein CASSSRLGVYEQYF. The full variable domain, its missing parts supplied by reference TRBV5-1 and TRBJ2-7, is KAGVTQTPRYLIKTRGQQVTLSCSPISGHRSVSWYQQTPGQGLQFLFEYFSETQRNKGNFPGRFSGRQFSNSRSEMNVSTLELGDSALYLCASSSRLGVYEQYFGPGTRLTVT.

The chain joins TRBV27 to TRBJ2-7, with 8 bases matching TRBD1. The V segment lost 5 bases and the J segment 0 bases; nucleotides outside the gene matches: 9. In germline, CDR1 is MNHEY, CDR2 SMNVEV (reference sequence). This CDR3 has 16 residues. CDR3 amino acids: CASSPSRGPYSYEQYF. The CDR3 coding sequence is TGTGCCAGCAGTCCCTCCAGGGGGCCTTACTCCTACGAGCAGTACTTC.

The rearrangement links TRBV29-1 to TRBJ2-3; D is ambiguous. Germline CDR1 is SQVTM and CDR2 is ANQGSEA. CDR3 length equals 12 residues. The V and J ends lost 3 bases and 2 bases respectively, with 6 bases between them. CDR3 coding DNA: TGCAGCGTTGACCGAAACACAGATACGCAGTATTTT. Protein product: CSVDRNTDTQYF.

The chain is built from TRBV4-1 and TRBJ2-5, with D possibly TRBD1 on 5 matching bases. This CDR3 is 16 amino acids long. CDR1 is MGHRA and CDR2 is YSYEKL in the germline V gene. V was shortened by 0 bases and J by 3 bases, with 14 bases between the two germline ends. Written as DNA, the CDR3 is TGCGCCAGCAGCCAAGATCCTACGACAGTCGAAGAGACCCAGTACTTC. It specifies CASSQDPTTVEETQYF.

In this sample, this clonotype turned up a few times. The rearrangement joins TRBV24-1 to TRBJ2-5; no clear D. V was trimmed by 9 bases and J by 4 bases, leaving 17 bases between them. The length of the CDR3 is 14 residues. In germline, CDR1 is KGHDR, CDR2 SFDVKD. The CDR3 DNA reads as TGTGCCACCGGGTTGGCCCTCAAAGGAGAGACCCAGTACTTC. It translates to CATGLALKGETQYF.

The chain is built from TRBV18 and TRBJ2-7, with a tentative D call TRBD2 (5 bases). CDR3 length: 13 amino acids. Trimming removed 6 bases at V and 2 bases at J, with 11 bases between. CDR1 and CDR2 (germline): KGHSH, LQKENI. In DNA, the CDR3 is TGTGCCAGCTCCCGAGGGATTACCTACGAGCAGTACTTC. This codes for CASSRGITYEQYF.